A selection of T cell receptor beta chains follows, all from one sample in a study of T cell changes during pregnancy in multiple sclerosis. Method: immunoSEQ multiplex PCR; TCRdb's copy keeps in-frame clones and lacks some. The data hold about 100,000 clones, with approximately 92% observed a single time. The sequenced sample was peripheral blood, obtained after pregnancy. The source is a female donor with multiple sclerosis, enrolled in a pregnancy study. CDR3s include the opening cysteine and the closing phenylalanine or tryptophan. D genes are given only for firm matches. Not every row has a clone size; where given, it reads once, few, many or a size class.

CDR3	DNA	D	V	J	size
CASSEASGSTDTQYF	TGTGCCAGCAGTGAAGCTAGCGGGAGCACAGATACGCAGTATTTT	TRBD2	TRBV6-1	TRBJ2-3	NA
CASSRGGEQFF	TGTGCCAGCAGTCGGGGGGGTGAGCAGTTCTTC	TRBD2	TRBV6-5	TRBJ2-1	NA
CASSLPSGVMEEAFF	TGTGCCAGCAGCCTCCCCTCAGGGGTCATGGAGGAAGCTTTCTTT	NA	TRBV2	TRBJ1-1	NA
CASSQGGRGDYGYTF	TGTGCCAGCAGCCAAGGAGGGAGGGGCGACTATGGCTACACCTTC	NA	TRBV14	TRBJ1-2	NA
CASSSGDSWDGYTF	TGTGCCAGCAGCTCCGGGGACTCTTGGGATGGCTACACCTTC	NA	TRBV7-3	TRBJ1-2	NA
CASSADSGGANNEQFF	TGTGCCAGCAGCGCGGATAGCGGGGGGGCTAACAATGAGCAGTTCTTC	TRBD2	TRBV7-9	TRBJ2-1	NA
CASSLISRDGNEQYF	TGTGCCAGCAGTTTGATTTCGCGGGATGGGAACGAGCAGTACTTC	NA	TRBV28	TRBJ2-7	NA
CASSFTDYNEQFF	TGTGCCAGCAGCTTCACAGACTACAATGAGCAGTTCTTC	NA	TRBV7-2	TRBJ2-1	NA
CASSSRQGNNSPLHF	TGTGCCAGCAGCTCTCGACAGGGCAATAATTCACCCCTCCACTTT	TRBD1	TRBV7-2	TRBJ1-6	NA
CASSSPAGRQETQYF	TGTGCCAGCAGCTCCCCGGCAGGGAGGCAAGAGACCCAGTACTTC	NA	TRBV7-9	TRBJ2-5	NA
CASSVADGRVRDIQYF	TGTGCCAGCAGCGTAGCCGACGGGAGGGTGCGGGACATTCAGTACTTC	TRBD2	TRBV9	TRBJ2-4	NA
CASSYSMGHTYEQYF	TGTGCCAGCAGTTACTCGATGGGACATACTTACGAGCAGTACTTC	NA	TRBV6-5	TRBJ2-7	NA
CASSWTGGGYTF	TGTGCCAGCAGTTGGACAGGGGGTGGCTACACCTTC	TRBD1	TRBV6-1	TRBJ1-2	few
CASSQGPGTQLFF	TGCGCCAGCAGCCAGGGGCCCGGGACACAGCTGTTTTTT	NA	TRBV4-1	TRBJ2-2	NA
CSVERSYGYTF	TGCAGCGTTGAGAGGTCCTATGGCTACACCTTC	NA	TRBV29-1	TRBJ1-2	NA
CASSPNRGYEQYF	TGTGCCAGCAGTCCCAACAGGGGCTACGAGCAGTACTTC	TRBD1	TRBV27	TRBJ2-7	NA
CATMRVTLSSYEQYF	TGTGCCACCATGAGGGTGACGCTGAGCTCCTACGAGCAGTACTTC	NA	TRBV6-1	TRBJ2-7	NA
CASSDTYQETQYF	TGTGCCAGCAGCGACACGTACCAAGAGACCCAGTACTTC	NA	TRBV27	TRBJ2-5	NA
CASSDSILQYSNQPQHF	TGTGCCAGCAGTGACTCGATATTACAGTATAGCAATCAGCCCCAGCATTTT	NA	TRBV6-4	TRBJ1-5	NA
CASSRGQSTSGNTIYF	TGCGCCAGCAGCCGGGGACAGAGCACCTCTGGAAACACCATATATTTT	TRBD1	TRBV5-1	TRBJ1-3	NA
CASSFGQGGLHEQFF	TGTGCCAGCAGCTTCGGACAGGGCGGTCTCCATGAGCAGTTCTTC	TRBD1	TRBV11-3	TRBJ2-1	NA
CASSSRQGVYSPLHF	TGTGCCAGCAGTTCCCGACAGGGGGTTTATTCACCCCTCCACTTT	TRBD1	TRBV27	TRBJ1-6	once
CASSIQVAMGELFF	TGCGCCAGCAGCATACAGGTCGCAATGGGGGAGCTGTTTTTT	NA	TRBV5-1	TRBJ2-2	NA
CASSAGGGFTDTQYF	TGTGCCAGCAGTGCCGGAGGGGGCTTCACAGATACGCAGTATTTT	NA	TRBV6-4	TRBJ2-3	NA
CASSSDSGGSFPYEQYF	TGCGCCAGCAGCAGTGACTCGGGGGGTTCATTTCCCTACGAGCAGTACTTC	TRBD2	TRBV5-1	TRBJ2-7	NA
CASSLVRGWMNTEAFF	TGTGCCAGCAGCTTAGTCCGGGGGTGGATGAACACTGAAGCTTTCTTT	NA	TRBV7-9	TRBJ1-1	NA
CASSPSLAVSEQFF	TGTGCCAGCAGCCCCTCCCTAGCGGTTAGTGAGCAGTTCTTC	TRBD2	TRBV7-2	TRBJ2-1	NA
CASSGVRTGELFF	TGTGCCAGCAGTGGAGTCCGCACCGGGGAGCTGTTTTTT	NA	TRBV9	TRBJ2-2	NA
CAILGGTVRDTQYF	TGTGCCATCCTTGGGGGGACAGTGCGGGATACGCAGTATTTT	NA	TRBV28	TRBJ2-3	NA
CSVGGTGGKYF	TGCAGCGTTGGGGGGACAGGCGGAAAGTACTTC	TRBD1	TRBV29-1	TRBJ2-7	NA
CASSWTPAGALFF	TGTGCCAGCAGCTGGACCCCCGCGGGGGCGCTCTTCTTC	NA	TRBV7-3	TRBJ2-1	NA
CASSDSRRDFSNQPQHF	TGTGCCAGCAGTGACTCCCGCCGGGATTTTAGCAATCAGCCCCAGCATTTT	NA	TRBV6-4	TRBJ1-5	NA
CASSSPPRTSGSSRTGELFF	TGCGCCAGCAGCTCCCCCCCAAGGACTAGCGGGAGTTCTCGCACCGGGGAGCTGTTTTTT	TRBD2	TRBV5-1	TRBJ2-2	few
CASSAPTGDYSPLHF	TGTGCCAGCAGTGCACCGACAGGGGATTATTCACCCCTCCACTTT	TRBD1	TRBV25-1	TRBJ1-6	few
CASSPDGGFILPQFF	TGTGCCAGCAGCCCAGACGGGGGATTTATACTCCCGCAGTTCTTC	NA	TRBV9	TRBJ2-1	NA
CASSENEEGPSYGYTF	TGTGCCAGCAGTGAAAATGAGGAGGGCCCCTCTTATGGCTACACCTTC	NA	TRBV6-1	TRBJ1-2	NA
CASSLWSGDNQETQYF	TGTGCCAGCAGTTTGTGGTCAGGGGACAACCAAGAGACCCAGTACTTC	NA	TRBV28	TRBJ2-5	once
CSVIAGVTDTQYF	TGCAGCGTTATAGCGGGAGTCACAGATACGCAGTATTTT	TRBD2	TRBV29-1	TRBJ2-3	NA
CASSLTQTQADTQYF	TGTGCCAGCAGCTTAACGCAGACGCAGGCAGATACGCAGTATTTT	NA	TRBV7-3	TRBJ2-3	NA
CASSRGPAYEKLFF	TGTGCCAGTAGTAGGGGGCCAGCATATGAAAAACTGTTTTTT	NA	TRBV19	TRBJ1-4	NA
CASSLEELNSPLHF	TGTGCCAGCAGCTTGGAGGAGTTAAATTCACCCCTCCACTTT	NA	TRBV5-4	TRBJ1-6	once
CASSAGTENIQYF	TGTGCCAGCAGTGCCGGGACAGAAAACATTCAGTACTTC	TRBD1	TRBV2	TRBJ2-4	NA
CASTMTGGEQYF	TGTGCCAGCACCATGACAGGGGGGGAGCAGTACTTC	TRBD1	TRBV27	TRBJ2-7	NA
CASSQGPAPTYGYTF	TGCGCCAGCAGCCAAGGGCCAGCGCCGACCTATGGCTACACCTTC	NA	TRBV4-1	TRBJ1-2	NA
CASSAGTSGMTDTQYF	TGTGCCAGCAGCGCAGGGACTAGCGGGATGACAGATACGCAGTATTTT	TRBD2	TRBV9	TRBJ2-3	NA
CSVEDPTAYGYTF	TGCAGCGTTGAAGATCCGACAGCCTATGGCTACACCTTC	NA	TRBV29-1	TRBJ1-2	NA
CAWNARGNLAYGYTF	TGTGCCTGGAACGCGAGAGGGAACCTAGCCTATGGCTACACCTTC	NA	TRBV30	TRBJ1-2	NA
CASQRAEVDTQYF	TGTGCCAGCCAGCGGGCGGAAGTAGATACGCAGTATTTT	NA	TRBV7-2	TRBJ2-3	NA
CSVEVGRGNTEAFF	TGCAGCGTTGAAGTGGGGAGGGGGAACACTGAAGCTTTCTTT	NA	TRBV29-1	TRBJ1-1	few
CASSLDRASYEQYF	TGTGCCAGCAGCTTAGACAGGGCCTCCTACGAGCAGTACTTC	NA	TRBV11-3	TRBJ2-7	NA
CASSLAGVPANEKLFF	TGCGCCAGCAGCCTGGCCGGGGTCCCAGCTAATGAAAAACTGTTTTTT	NA	TRBV5-1	TRBJ1-4	once
CASSPTETPASGYTF	TGTGCCAGCAGCCCGACCGAAACACCAGCTAGCGGCTACACCTTC	NA	TRBV11-1	TRBJ1-2	NA
CASRGGDREYQPQHF	TGTGCCAGCAGGGGGGGGGACAGGGAATATCAGCCCCAGCATTTT	TRBD1	TRBV28	TRBJ1-5	NA
CASSLAGPPGANVLTF	TGTGCCAGCAGCTTAGCGGGGCCTCCTGGGGCCAACGTCCTGACTTTC	NA	TRBV7-9	TRBJ2-6	NA
CASSSRDRGSYNSPLHF	TGTGCCAGCAGCTCACGGGATCGGGGGTCCTACAATTCACCCCTCCACTTT	NA	TRBV5-6	TRBJ1-6	NA